The clone carrying this T cell receptor (beta chain) has more than one count but fewer than ten. Its antigen is still unknown. It was with a sample-barcoded 5' primer and a J-beta primer mix that a second PCR of roughly 6 to 12 cycles was run. Every individual sample yielded 3 million or more paired-end reads (each containing CDR3). TCRdb re-called the 5' RACE reads through MiXCR, storing one row per CDR3 protein. The sample has 800,000 or so distinct CDR3 sequences; approximately 65% are singletons. These data come from a study of blood T cells in healthy people across ages. Study-level results: Among long-lived donors, naive CD4+ cells were more numerous and diversity higher than in aged donors.

This CDR3 has 13 amino acids. V was trimmed by 1 base and J by 10 bases, leaving 13 bases between them. Germline V CDR1 and CDR2: LGHDT, YNNKEL (reference sequence). This TCR was sampled from a young man in good health. V is TRBV3-1 and J is TRBJ1-2; D might be TRBD1 (5 bases). Specimen: blood. The CDR3 protein is CASSQVRLGDYTF. CDR3 DNA sequence: TGTGCCAGCAGCCAAGTTAGGCTGGGGGACTACACCTTC.